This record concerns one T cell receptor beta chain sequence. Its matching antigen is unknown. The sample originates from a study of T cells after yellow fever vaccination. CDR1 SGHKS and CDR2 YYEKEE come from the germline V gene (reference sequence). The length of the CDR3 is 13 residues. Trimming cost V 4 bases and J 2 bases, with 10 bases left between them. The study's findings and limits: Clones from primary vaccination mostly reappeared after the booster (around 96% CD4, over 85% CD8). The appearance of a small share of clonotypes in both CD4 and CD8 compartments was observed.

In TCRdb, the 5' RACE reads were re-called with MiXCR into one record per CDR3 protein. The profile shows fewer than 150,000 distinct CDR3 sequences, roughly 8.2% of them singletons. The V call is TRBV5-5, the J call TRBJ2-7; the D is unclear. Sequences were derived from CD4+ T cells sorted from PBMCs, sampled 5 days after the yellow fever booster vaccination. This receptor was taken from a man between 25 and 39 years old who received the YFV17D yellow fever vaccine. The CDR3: CASSPWPAYEQYF. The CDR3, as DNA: TGTGCCAGCAGCCCCTGGCCGGCCTACGAGCAGTACTTC.